The 17 T cell receptor beta chains below were found in one sample sequenced in a study of CD8+CD57+ T cells in acquired aplastic anemia. Both TCR beta VDJ combination and CDR3 sequence profiling were carried out. Genomic DNA was the template for this profiling. TCRdb independently ran MiXCR on the reads; one entry per CDR3 protein. The data hold about 190,000 distinct CDR3 sequences, with roughly half observed a single time. What was sequenced was sorted CD4+, CD8+, or CD8+CD57+ T cells (not recorded which) from PBMCs. The source of these receptors is a human donor in good health, serving as a control.

About this clonotype itself: This sequence may be a read error, since a much larger clone differs from it by one base. The V call is TRBV12-3 or TRBV12-4, the J call TRBJ1-4, with D unresolved. CDR3 length: 13 amino acids. The V end was cut by 6 bases, the J end by 8 bases, with 13 bases between. CDR3 DNA: TGTGCCAGCAGCTTTATGCCTTTGGAAAAACTGTTTTTT. Residues: CASSFMPLEKLFF.

This clonotype occurred many times. The chain couples TRBV7-9 to TRBJ1-2; D uncertain. This CDR3 region has 15 residues. Germline loops: CDR1 SEHNR, CDR2 FQNEAQ (reference sequence). With 5 bases removed from V and 0 bases from J, the gap between germline ends came to 13 bases. In DNA, the CDR3 is TGTGCCAGCAGCCGGACGGAGGCCCCTAACTATGGCTACACCTTC. Translating it yields CASSRTEAPNYGYTF.

This clonotype was counted many times. V and J are TRBV7-3 and TRBJ2-1; 8 bases line up with TRBD2. The CDR3 covers 15 residues. V lost 6 bases, J lost 5 bases, and 9 bases stayed unmatched. Germline CDR1 and CDR2: SGHTA and FQGTGA. CDR3 DNA: TGTGCCAGCAGGTTCGCAAGCGGGGGAAACAATGAGCAGTTCTTC. This codes for CASRFASGGNNEQFF.

The DNA for the CDR3 is TGTGCCAGCAGCTTAGCGCTCGGTTGTTCACCCCTCCACTTT. It yields the protein CASSLALGCSPLHF. The chain is built from TRBV7-9 and TRBJ1-6, with D unclear. Trimming left V 0 bases short and J 9 bases short, with 9 bases between. CDR1 and CDR2 (germline): SEHNR, FQNEAQ (reference sequence). The CDR3 spans 14 residues.

The table lists this clonotype with many counts. The chain has TRBV4-2 and TRBJ2-1, with D possibly matching TRBD2 (5 bases). The CDR3 has 15 residues. From germline, CDR1 is LGHNA and CDR2 YNFKEQ. Trimming took off 0 bases at V and 3 bases at J, with 9 bases between the two ends. DNA for the CDR3: TGTGCCAGCAGCCAAGATCGAGGGATCTACAATGAGCAGTTCTTC. It encodes CASSQDRGIYNEQFF.

This clonotype was seen ten or more times. V and J are TRBV15 and TRBJ2-7, with 8 positions matching TRBD1. V dropped 1 base and J dropped 2; count of bases not matched to a gene: 10. Germline lookup yields CDR1 LNHNV and CDR2 YYDKDF (reference sequence). The CDR3 runs to 17 residues. CDR3 bases: TGTGCCACCAGCAGAGCCTCAGGACAGGGTCTTGCCTACGAGCAGTACTTC. It codes for CATSRASGQGLAYEQYF.

This clonotype appeared once. The chain is built from TRBV5-4 and TRBJ1-2; 12 bases map to TRBD1. Per germline, CDR1 SGHNT and CDR2 YYREEE (reference sequence). The CDR3 spans 15 residues. V lost 4 bases to trimming and J lost 8 bases; unmatched junction nucleotides: 9. Here the CDR3 DNA reads TGTGCCAGCAGCCAGAACGCGGGACAGGGGGCGGGCTACACCTTC. Protein sequence: CASSQNAGQGAGYTF.

This clonotype was observed many times. V is TRBV28 and J is TRBJ1-2; the D is unclear. The CDR3 has 13 residues. Germline assignment: CDR1 MDHEN and CDR2 SYDVKM. V lost 5 bases, J lost 2 bases, and 9 bases lay in between. This CDR3 is CASSPAGNYGYTF. CDR3 coding DNA: TGTGCCAGCAGTCCCGCGGGCAACTATGGCTACACCTTC.

The J gene is TRBJ2-7, the V gene TRBV7-9; tentatively, D is TRBD2 (5 bases). CDR3 length: 15 residues. Trimming cost V 5 bases and J 5 bases, with 19 bases left between them. Germline values: CDR1 SEHNR, CDR2 FQNEAQ (reference sequence). CDR3 in DNA: TGTGCCAGCAGCCCACCGATAACGGGGTGGGACGAGCAGTACTTC. It translates to CASSPPITGWDEQYF.

V usage is TRBV6-6 and J usage is TRBJ2-7; 7 positions match TRBD1. Trimming removed 6 bases from V and 0 bases from J; junction bases left unmatched: 11. The CDR3 sequence is 16 residues long. Germline assignment: CDR1 MNHNY and CDR2 SVGAGI (reference sequence). The CDR3 nucleotides read TGTGCCAGCAGACTTGGACAGGCCGGCAGCTCCTACGAGCAGTACTTC. Its protein product is CASRLGQAGSSYEQYF.

The V and J genes are TRBV2 and TRBJ1-1; possible D gene TRBD1, 6 bases. Germline V gene sequence: CDR1 SNHLY, CDR2 FYNNEI. The germline V and J ends were trimmed by 4 bases and 4 bases, with 10 bases remaining between them. The CDR3 is 13 residues long. CDR3 coding DNA: TGTGCCAGCAGTGCGGACAGCTTCACTGAAGCTTTCTTT. It encodes CASSADSFTEAFF.

The chain couples TRBV15 to TRBJ2-5; 7 bases align to TRBD1. Near its end, the DNA agrees better with TRBJ2-7, so the J call may be wrong. CDR3 length: 13 amino acids. The germline V gene has CDR1 LNHNV and CDR2 YYDKDF (reference sequence). The CDR3 here is CATSSRQGYEQYF. The DNA of the CDR3 is TGTGCCACCAGCAGCCGACAGGGCTACGAGCAGTACTTC.

This clonotype has a handful of counts. This may stem from a read error, because a much larger clone lies one nucleotide away. The V and J genes are TRBV6-5 and TRBJ2-3, with D possibly matching TRBD1 (5 bases). V was clipped by 8 bases and J by 1 base, with 7 bases between them. The germline CDR1 and CDR2 sequences are MNHEY and SVGAGI. CDR3 length equals 12 residues. The CDR3 nucleotides read TGTGCCAGCGAAGGGGGCACAGATACGCAGTATTTT. It is translated as CASEGGTDTQYF.

The CDR3 sequence: CATSGDTDTQYF. The CDR3 DNA follows: TGTGCCACCAGTGGAGACACAGATACGCAGTATTTT. This rearrangement joins TRBV24-1 to TRBJ2-3; D gene unclear. The ends were cut back, 5 bases at V and 2 bases at J, with 4 bases in the middle. This CDR3 region has 12 residues. Germline V gene data show CDR1 as KGHDR and CDR2 as SFDVKD.

In this sample, this clonotype turned up many times. The rearrangement joins TRBV12-3 or TRBV12-4 to TRBJ2-7, with unresolved D. This CDR3 has 18 amino acids. V dropped 2 bases and J dropped 1 base, with 21 bases sitting between them. The CDR3 spells CASSLKSPGNFLSYEQYF. CDR3 bases: TGTGCCAGCAGTTTAAAGTCACCAGGTAACTTTCTTTCCTACGAGCAGTACTTC.

The V gene is TRBV10-3, the J gene TRBJ1-4; no definite D call. Germline values: CDR1 ENHRY, CDR2 SYGVKD. The V gene lost 8 bases and the J gene lost 4 bases, with 11 bases spanning the gap. The CDR3 runs to 13 residues. CDR3 DNA: TGTGCCATCGGGAGGGCGGATAATGAAAAACTGTTTTTT. Amino acid sequence: CAIGRADNEKLFF.

V usage is TRBV5-1 and J usage is TRBJ1-3; D not certain. CDR3 length equals 14 residues. Germline V gene sequence: CDR1 SGHRS, CDR2 YFSETQ. V shed 3 bases and J shed 0 bases, with 7 bases lying between them. The CDR3 DNA is TGCGCCAGCAGCTCGACAAGCTCTGGAAACACCATATATTTT. It specifies CASSSTSSGNTIYF.